Below, 18 T cell receptor beta chains from the same sample are listed, as sequenced in a study of molecular identifiers for immune sequencing clone quantification. MiXCR was run by TCRdb on the PCR reads, yielding one entry per CDR3 protein. This repertoire shows about 500,000 distinct CDR3 sequences, around 23% found once; its top ten account for 0.7% to 0.9%. The source material was naive CD8+ T cells from blood, with Jurkat cell RNA spiked in. The subset here: FACS-sorted CD8+CD4-CCR7+CD45RA+ naive T cells. These receptors all come from a human donor in good health. Some libraries in this study had Jurkat cell RNA spiked in.

The table lists this clonotype with a count of one. The chain carries TRBV14 and TRBJ2-1, with 14 bases that match TRBD2. CDR3 size: 18 residues. Germline assignment: CDR1 SGHDN and CDR2 FVKESK. V shed 0 bases, J shed 5 bases, and the junction held 6 bases outside the gene matches. In DNA, the CDR3 is TGTGCCAGCAGCCAAGATAAGACTAGCGGGGGGGTCCACAATGAGCAGTTCTTC. Translating gives CASSQDKTSGGVHNEQFF.

On this clonotype: A much larger clone lies a single base off, so this may be a read error. The chain joins TRBV4-2 to TRBJ1-4; 7 positions agree with TRBD1. CDR3 size: 17 residues. In germline, CDR1 is LGHNA, CDR2 YNFKEQ. This CDR3 is CAISQDIQTGPNEKLFF. The CDR3, as DNA: TGTGCCATCAGCCAAGATATACAGACAGGGCCTAATGAAAAACTGTTTTTT.

This clonotype turned up a few times. J is TRBJ2-7 and V is TRBV7-9; tentatively, D is TRBD1 (6 bases). V lost 4 bases, J lost 5 bases, and 9 bases lay in between. Germline assignment: CDR1 SEHNR and CDR2 FQNEAQ (reference sequence). This CDR3 region has 12 residues. The CDR3 sequence: CASSYGGHEQYF. The CDR3 DNA sequence: TGTGCCAGCAGCTATGGGGGCCACGAGCAGTACTTC.

This clonotype has just a few counts. A much larger clone is a single base away; this may be a read error. The V and J genes are TRBV7-2 and TRBJ1-4, with D tentatively TRBD1 (6 bases). The V end was cut by 0 bases, the J end by 8 bases, with 16 bases between. Per the germline V gene, CDR1 is SGHTA and CDR2 is FQGNSA. The CDR3 is made up of 16 amino acids. CDR3 in amino acids: CASSLALQTGWEKLFF. In nucleotides, the CDR3 is TGTGCCAGCAGCTTAGCCCTTCAGACAGGATGGGAAAAACTGTTTTTT.

The chain employs TRBV29-1 and TRBJ2-7, with D perhaps given as TRBD1 or TRBD2 (5 bases each). The CDR3 consists of 11 residues. Trimming pared 6 bases from V and 11 bases from J, leaving 17 bases between. In germline, CDR1 is SQVTM, CDR2 ANQGSEA. DNA for the CDR3: TGCAGCGTCGGGGCAGACTTGGAGGAGTACTTC. This gives the protein CSVGADLEEYF.

The chain links TRBV4-1 to TRBJ2-5, with 12 bases that match TRBD2. V was clipped by 1 base and J by 5 bases; unmatched bases: 8. CDR1 MGHRA and CDR2 YSYEKL come from the germline V gene. CDR3 size: 17 residues. The DNA of the CDR3 is TGCGCCAGCAGCCAAGTAATCGGACTAGCGGGATCCGAGACCCAGTACTTC. It codes for CASSQVIGLAGSETQYF.

This clonotype was seen many times. The genes are TRBV3-1 and TRBJ2-7; 7 nucleotides align to TRBD1. The CDR3 is 15 amino acids. Germline CDR1 is LGHDT and CDR2 is YNNKEL (reference sequence). The junction had 9 bases not matched to a gene; V was cut back by 6 bases and J by 1 base. CDR3 in DNA: TGTGCCAGCAGGCCCGGGACAGCCTTTTCCTACGAGCAGTACTTC. Its protein product is CASRPGTAFSYEQYF.

This clonotype has a handful of counts. For the CDR3, the DNA is TGTGCCAGCAGTCACCCCCGCGACAGGGCCAACACCGGGGAGCTGTTTTTT. This codes for CASSHPRDRANTGELFF. The chain recombines TRBV2 with TRBJ2-2; 7 nucleotides align to TRBD1. In germline, CDR1 is SNHLY, CDR2 FYNNEI. The CDR3 sequence is 17 residues long. Trimming cost V 5 bases and J 2 bases; bases outside gene matches: 11.

In this sample, this clonotype turned up a few times. This sequence joins TRBV2 and TRBJ1-1; D perhaps matches TRBD1 (6 bases). Germline V gene sequence: CDR1 SNHLY, CDR2 FYNNEI. Trimming removed 3 bases from V and 6 bases from J, with 17 bases in between. The CDR3 contains 15 residues. The CDR3 sequence is CASSERGGGGPEAFF. CDR3 nucleotide sequence: TGTGCCAGCAGTGAGAGAGGGGGGGGTGGGCCTGAAGCTTTCTTT.

A note on this clonotype: The junction does not match germline at one end; this may be a read error. The rearrangement uses TRBV4-2 and TRBJ2-3; 8 bases fit TRBD2. Germline CDR1 is LGHNA and CDR2 is YNFKEQ. The CDR3 runs to 16 residues. Here the CDR3 reads CANSPWTSSLPDTQYF. The CDR3 nucleotides read TGTGCCAACAGCCCTTGGACTAGCTCCCTGCCAGATACGCAGTATTTT.

This sequence joins TRBV12-3 or TRBV12-4 and TRBJ2-7; 9 nucleotides match TRBD1. The CDR3 spans 15 residues. V lost 5 bases, J lost 2 bases, and 7 bases stayed unmatched. The CDR3 here is CASSVSRDRAYEQYF. The CDR3 bases are TGTGCCAGCAGTGTGAGCCGGGACAGGGCCTACGAGCAGTACTTC.

This clonotype was observed a few times. This chain uses TRBV5-1 with TRBJ1-6; the D is unclear. Looked up from germline, CDR1 is SGHRS and CDR2 is YFSETQ. The CDR3 runs 18 residues. The V and J ends lost 0 bases and 0 bases respectively, with 13 bases between them. CDR3 bases: TGCGCCAGCAGCTTGGCCCCCCGGGAGGGCTCCTATAATTCACCCCTCCACTTT. Amino acid sequence: CASSLAPREGSYNSPLHF.

V usage is TRBV6-5 and J usage is TRBJ2-3; D might be TRBD1 (6 bases). There are 16 residues in the CDR3. Trimming pared 6 bases from V and 0 bases from J, leaving 16 bases between. The germline gives CDR1 MNHEY, CDR2 SVGAGI. The DNA of the CDR3 is TGTGCCAGCAGAAAAAACAGGGAATCTAGCACAGATACGCAGTATTTT. It specifies CASRKNRESSTDTQYF.

V usage is TRBV5-5 and J usage is TRBJ2-3, with D unclear. The CDR3 covers 15 residues. Germline V gives CDR1 SGHKS, CDR2 YYEKEE (reference sequence). Trimming took off 4 bases at V and 0 bases at J, with 12 bases between the two ends. CDR3 nucleotides: TGTGCCAGCAGCAAGGAAGATTCTAGCACAGATACGCAGTATTTT. Amino acid sequence: CASSKEDSSTDTQYF.

Comments on this clonotype: Being one base from a much bigger clone, this may be a read error. V gene TRBV7-6 combines with J gene TRBJ1-4; D may be TRBD1 (5 bases). The CDR3 consists of 19 residues. V lost 5 bases and J lost 4, with 26 bases in between. Looked up from germline, CDR1 is SGHVS and CDR2 is FNYEAQ. Here the CDR3 reads CASSLLDMEETEINEKLFF. The CDR3 DNA sequence: TGTGCCAGCAGCCTCCTGGACATGGAGGAGACGGAAATTAATGAAAAACTGTTTTTT.

This clonotype was seen a handful of times. J is TRBJ2-1 and V is TRBV7-9; D remains unclear. The CDR3 sequence is 15 residues long. In germline, CDR1 is SEHNR, CDR2 FQNEAQ (reference sequence). V gave up 5 bases and J gave up 6 bases, with 17 bases separating them. CDR3 DNA: TGTGCCAGCAGCGCGAGGCTTGTGGCAGGCAATGAGCAGTTCTTC. Its translation: CASSARLVAGNEQFF.

The V call is TRBV30, the J call TRBJ2-5; D may correspond to TRBD1 or TRBD2 (5 bases each). V gave up 4 bases and J gave up 4 bases, with 16 bases separating them. The CDR3 totals 14 residues. CDR1 is GTSNPN and CDR2 is SVGIG in the germline V gene (reference sequence). The CDR3 loop reads CAWKFSGTIETQYF. The CDR3 DNA reads as TGTGCCTGGAAGTTTTCCGGGACCATAGAGACCCAGTACTTC.

As for this clonotype: Since a much larger clone is just one base distant, this may be a read error. The V and J genes are TRBV7-2 and TRBJ2-3; 8 nucleotides line up with TRBD2. Germline CDR1 and CDR2: SGHTA and FQGNSA. Unmatched junction bases numbered 7, after V lost 4 bases and J lost 4 bases. CDR3 length: 15 residues. The CDR3 bases are TGTGCCAGCAGCTGGTCGGGGGGGCAGCCAGATACGCAGTATTTT. It yields the protein CASSWSGGQPDTQYF.